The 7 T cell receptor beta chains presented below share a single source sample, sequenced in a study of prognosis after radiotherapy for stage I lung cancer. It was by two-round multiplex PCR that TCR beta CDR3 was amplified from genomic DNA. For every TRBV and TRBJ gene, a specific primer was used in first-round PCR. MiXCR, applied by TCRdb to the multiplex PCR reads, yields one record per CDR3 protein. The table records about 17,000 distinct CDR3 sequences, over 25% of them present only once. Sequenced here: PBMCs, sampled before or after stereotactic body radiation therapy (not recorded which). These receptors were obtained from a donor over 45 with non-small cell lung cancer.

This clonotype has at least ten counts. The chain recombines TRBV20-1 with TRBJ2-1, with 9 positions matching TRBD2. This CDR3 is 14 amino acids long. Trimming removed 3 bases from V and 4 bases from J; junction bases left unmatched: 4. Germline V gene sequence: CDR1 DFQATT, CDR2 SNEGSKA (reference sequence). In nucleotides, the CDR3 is TGCAGTGCTAGCGGTAGCGGGGGTTACAATGAGCAGTTCTTC. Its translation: CSASGSGGYNEQFF.

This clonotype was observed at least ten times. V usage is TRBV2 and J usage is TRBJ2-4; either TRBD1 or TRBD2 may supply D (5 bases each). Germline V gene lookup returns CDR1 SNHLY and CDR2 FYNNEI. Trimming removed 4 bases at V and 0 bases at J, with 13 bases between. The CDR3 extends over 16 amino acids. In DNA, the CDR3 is TGTGCCAGCAGTGTCAACTGGGGGATAGCCAAAAACATTCAGTACTTC. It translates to CASSVNWGIAKNIQYF.

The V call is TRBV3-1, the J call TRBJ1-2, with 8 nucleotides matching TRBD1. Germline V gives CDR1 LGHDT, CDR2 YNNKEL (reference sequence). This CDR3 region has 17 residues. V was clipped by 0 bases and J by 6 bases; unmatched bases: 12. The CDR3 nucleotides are TGTGCCAGCAGCCAAGACAGCGCGCAGGGGGCCTATAATGGCTACACCTTC. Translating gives CASSQDSAQGAYNGYTF.

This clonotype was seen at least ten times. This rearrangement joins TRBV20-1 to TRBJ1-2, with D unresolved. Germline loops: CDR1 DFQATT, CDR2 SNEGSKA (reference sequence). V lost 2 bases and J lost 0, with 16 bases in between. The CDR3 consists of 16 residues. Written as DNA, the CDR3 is TGCAGTGCTAGAAACACACGGGAGAAAGCTAACTATGGCTACACCTTC. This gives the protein CSARNTREKANYGYTF.

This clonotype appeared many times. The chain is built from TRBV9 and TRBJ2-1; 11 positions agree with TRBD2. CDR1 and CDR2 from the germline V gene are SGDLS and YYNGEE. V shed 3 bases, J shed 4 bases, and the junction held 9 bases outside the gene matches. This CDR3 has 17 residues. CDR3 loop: CASSATKLAGAYNEQFF. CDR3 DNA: TGTGCCAGCAGCGCCACCAAACTAGCGGGGGCATACAATGAGCAGTTCTTC.

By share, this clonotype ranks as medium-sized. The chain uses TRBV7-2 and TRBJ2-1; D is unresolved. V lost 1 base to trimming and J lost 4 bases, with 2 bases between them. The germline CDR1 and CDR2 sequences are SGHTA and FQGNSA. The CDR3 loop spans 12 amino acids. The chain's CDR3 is CASSLVYNEQFF. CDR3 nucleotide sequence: TGTGCCAGCAGCTTAGTGTACAATGAGCAGTTCTTC.

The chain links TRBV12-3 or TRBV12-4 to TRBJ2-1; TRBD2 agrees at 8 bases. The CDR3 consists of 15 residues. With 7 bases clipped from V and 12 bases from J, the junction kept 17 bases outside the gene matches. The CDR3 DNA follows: TGTGCCAGCATACCAGCGGGGGACGGGGTAAGGCGGCAGTTCTTC. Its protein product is CASIPAGDGVRRQFF.